The rows below give T cell receptor beta chains drawn from one sample of a study of T cell responses to AZD1222 COVID-19 vaccine. Generated by immunoSEQ multiplex PCR, the TCRdb table keeps only in-frame clones and is missing some. The sample carries around 100,000 clones, about 94% recorded once. This specimen was peripheral blood, taken on day 0 of AZD1222 vaccination. The receptor set was obtained from an adult in good health. Each CDR3 is given with its conserved first and last residue. The D gene is left open where the match is weak. The size field is filled for only some rows; it gives once, few, many or a size class.

v_call	clone_size	j_call	d_call	cdr3_aa	cdr3_nt
TRBV19	-	TRBJ2-7	TRBD1	CASTKQGASYEQYF	TGTGCCAGTACCAAACAGGGGGCCTCCTACGAGCAGTACTTC
TRBV9	-	TRBJ1-1	-	CASSVAGSLAEAFF	TGTGCCAGCAGCGTAGCCGGCAGCCTGGCTGAAGCTTTCTTT
TRBV6-5	-	TRBJ1-2	-	CASRADRDYGYTF	TGTGCCAGCAGAGCAGACAGAGACTATGGCTACACCTTC
TRBV5-1	-	TRBJ1-4	-	CASSSREPGGLTTNEKLFF	TGCGCCAGCAGCTCCCGCGAGCCCGGGGGGCTCACCACTAATGAAAAACTGTTTTTT
TRBV7-9	-	TRBJ1-1	TRBD1	CASSSSTGFIVDTEAFF	TGTGCCAGCAGCTCCTCGACAGGGTTTATTGTGGACACTGAAGCTTTCTTT
TRBV5-6	-	TRBJ1-5	-	CASSSTGDGRSQHF	TGTGCCAGCAGCTCGACAGGTGACGGGCGGTCCCAGCATTTT
TRBV6-2/TRBV6-3	-	TRBJ2-2	TRBD2	CASSTGLAGTGELFF	TGTGCCAGCAGTACGGGACTAGCTGGCACCGGGGAGCTGTTTTTT
TRBV6-5	-	TRBJ1-2	TRBD1	CASRIQGVNYGYTF	TGTGCCAGCAGGATCCAGGGGGTTAACTATGGCTACACCTTC
TRBV28	-	TRBJ1-2	TRBD1	CASWTGSEAGGYTF	TGTGCCAGTTGGACAGGGTCCGAAGCGGGGGGCTACACCTTC
TRBV5-6	-	TRBJ1-5	-	CASSQAGGGSNQPQHF	TGTGCCAGCAGCCAAGCGGGGGGTGGTAGCAATCAGCCCCAGCATTTT
TRBV6-5	-	TRBJ1-6	-	CASRAQRTYNSPLHF	TGTGCCAGCAGGGCCCAGAGAACGTATAATTCACCCCTCCACTTT
TRBV30	-	TRBJ2-2	TRBD2	CAWTTEGTSGRVAGELFF	TGTGCCTGGACTACCGAGGGGACTAGCGGGAGGGTCGCCGGGGAGCTGTTTTTT
TRBV28	-	TRBJ1-5	-	CASSFLTAYSNQPQHF	TGTGCCAGCAGTTTCCTGACAGCTTATAGCAATCAGCCCCAGCATTTT
TRBV30	-	TRBJ1-1	TRBD1	CARDSRKNTEAFF	TGTGCCCGGGACAGTAGGAAGAACACTGAAGCTTTCTTT
TRBV19	-	TRBJ2-1	-	CASSMWGSLSYNEQFF	TGTGCCAGTAGTATGTGGGGATCCCTCTCCTACAATGAGCAGTTCTTC
TRBV19	-	TRBJ1-2	-	CASSIMGLDYGYTF	TGTGCCAGTAGTATCATGGGACTAGACTATGGCTACACCTTC
TRBV10-3	-	TRBJ1-2	-	CAISDMSSNYGYTF	TGTGCCATCAGTGATATGAGTTCGAACTATGGCTACACCTTC
TRBV6-1	-	TRBJ2-5	TRBD2	CASSDPGLAGGQLETQYF	TGTGCCAGCAGTGACCCCGGACTAGCGGGGGGGCAACTAGAGACCCAGTACTTC
TRBV7-9	once	TRBJ1-6	TRBD1	CASSLGGWGQNSPLHF	TGTGCCAGCAGCTTAGGAGGGTGGGGACAGAATTCACCCCTCCACTTT
TRBV19	once	TRBJ1-4	TRBD1	CASSTASGTGAATNEKLFF	TGTGCCAGTAGTACTGCCTCTGGGACAGGAGCCGCAACTAATGAAAAACTGTTTTTT
TRBV7-9	-	TRBJ1-2	-	CASSPGLGYTF	TGTGCCAGCAGCCCAGGGCTGGGCTACACCTTC
TRBV6-2/TRBV6-3	once	TRBJ2-7	-	CASSYSTLRQNYEQYF	TGTGCCAGCAGTTACTCGACCTTGAGACAGAACTACGAGCAGTACTTC
TRBV28	-	TRBJ1-1	-	CASSLWGRATNTEAFF	TGTGCCAGCAGTTTATGGGGCAGGGCAACGAACACTGAAGCTTTCTTT
TRBV6-1	once	TRBJ2-3	-	CASSEALFTSTDTQYF	TGTGCCAGCAGTGAAGCGCTGTTTACCAGCACAGATACGCAGTATTTT
TRBV12-3/TRBV12-4	-	TRBJ1-1	-	CASSLTANTEAFF	TGTGCCAGCAGTTTGACAGCGAACACTGAAGCTTTCTTT
TRBV5-4	-	TRBJ2-7	-	CASSLGVAYEQYF	TGTGCCAGCAGCTTGGGGGTAGCGTACGAGCAGTACTTC
TRBV2	-	TRBJ2-7	-	CASFLGNSYEQYF	TGTGCCAGCTTTCTAGGGAATTCCTACGAGCAGTACTTC
TRBV11-3	-	TRBJ2-4	TRBD1	CASSFGQGAHIQYF	TGTGCCAGCAGCTTCGGACAGGGGGCTCACATTCAGTACTTC
TRBV21-1	-	TRBJ1-1	-	CASRGDRGFSTEAFF	TGTGCCAGCAGGGGGGACAGGGGATTTAGCACTGAAGCTTTCTTT
TRBV21-1	-	TRBJ2-2	-	CASSKRGAGTEASQSSNTGELFF	TGTGCCAGCAGCAAAAGGGGAGCGGGGACCGAAGCCAGCCAGTCTTCGAACACCGGGGAGCTGTTTTTT
TRBV5-8	-	TRBJ2-7	TRBD2	CASSFLAGGDYEQYF	TGTGCCAGCAGCTTTCTAGCGGGAGGGGACTACGAGCAGTACTTC
TRBV11-3	-	TRBJ2-3	TRBD1	CASSTGQGVRDTQYF	TGTGCCAGCAGCACCGGACAGGGGGTTCGAGATACGCAGTATTTT
TRBV5-5	once	TRBJ2-7	-	CASSLEGGQRLGQYF	TGTGCCAGCAGCTTGGAGGGTGGGCAGCGCTTGGGGCAGTACTTC
TRBV5-1	-	TRBJ1-6	-	CASSSSGTYNSPLHF	TGCGCCAGCAGCTCCTCCGGGACTTATAATTCACCCCTCCACTTT
TRBV4-3	-	TRBJ1-2	-	CASSLQGQGGYTF	TGCGCCAGCAGCCTTCAGGGGCAGGGTGGCTACACCTTC
TRBV5-1	-	TRBJ2-2	-	CASSSGANTGELFF	TGCGCCAGCAGTAGCGGCGCGAACACCGGGGAGCTGTTTTTT
TRBV19	-	TRBJ2-1	TRBD2	CASSMRHEIDAVAGGPDNEQFF	TGTGCCAGTAGTATGAGACATGAAATTGACGCGGTAGCGGGAGGGCCCGACAATGAGCAGTTCTTC
TRBV4-2	-	TRBJ1-1	TRBD1	CASSHPTGAVEAFF	TGTGCCAGCAGCCACCCCACAGGGGCGGTAGAAGCTTTCTTT
TRBV13	-	TRBJ2-7	TRBD1	CASSLGRGQPYEQYF	TGTGCCAGCAGCTTAGGCCGGGGACAGCCCTACGAGCAGTACTTC
TRBV20-1	-	TRBJ2-7	-	CSASDTYEQYF	TGCAGTGCTAGTGATACCTACGAGCAGTACTTC
TRBV18	-	TRBJ1-1	-	CASSPRDTEAFF	TGTGCCAGCTCACCCCGAGACACTGAAGCTTTCTTT
TRBV7-2	-	TRBJ2-1	TRBD2	CASSLGASGGSSYNEQFF	TGTGCCAGCAGCTTAGGAGCCAGCGGGGGCAGCTCCTACAATGAGCAGTTCTTC
TRBV18	-	TRBJ1-1	-	CASSPRQGRNGDTEAFF	TGTGCCAGCTCGCCGAGGCAGGGCCGTAATGGGGACACTGAAGCTTTCTTT
TRBV24-1	-	TRBJ1-2	-	CATSYGESYGYTF	TGTGCCACCAGTTACGGGGAATCCTATGGCTACACCTTC
TRBV3-1/TRBV3-2	-	TRBJ1-1	-	CASSPTPGEAFF	TGTGCCAGCAGCCCTACTCCAGGCGAAGCTTTCTTT
TRBV3-1/TRBV3-2	-	TRBJ2-7	-	CASSQGGSGTYEQYF	TGTGCCAGCAGCCAAGGAGGTAGCGGAACCTACGAGCAGTACTTC
TRBV28	-	TRBJ2-3	-	CASSFMERTDTQYF	TGTGCCAGCAGTTTCATGGAGAGAACAGATACGCAGTATTTT
TRBV6-5	-	TRBJ1-5	TRBD1	CASSYGTGPNQPQHF	TGTGCCAGCAGTTACGGGACAGGGCCTAATCAGCCCCAGCATTTT
TRBV5-1	-	TRBJ1-6	TRBD1	CASSLGQGKNSPLHF	TGCGCCAGCAGCTTGGGACAGGGGAAGAATTCACCCCTCCACTTT
TRBV9	-	TRBJ2-1	-	CASSVEWGTPDAYNEQFF	TGTGCCAGCAGCGTAGAGTGGGGGACGCCTGACGCGTACAATGAGCAGTTCTTC
TRBV19	-	TRBJ2-3	-	CASTGLGEAADTQYF	TGTGCCAGTACCGGACTGGGAGAAGCGGCAGATACGCAGTATTTT
TRBV5-1	-	TRBJ1-6	-	CASSYRQVNSPLHF	TGCGCCAGCAGCTACCGGCAGGTGAATTCACCCCTCCACTTT
TRBV27	once	TRBJ2-2	TRBD1	CASRGTGGAGELFF	TGTGCCAGCAGGGGGACAGGGGGTGCCGGGGAGCTGTTTTTT
TRBV5-6	-	TRBJ1-2	-	CASSFEGGYTF	TGTGCCAGCAGCTTCGAGGGAGGCTACACCTTC
TRBV11-3	-	TRBJ2-1	-	CASSLDRRGASYNEQFF	TGTGCCAGCAGCTTAGATAGGAGGGGGGCCTCCTACAATGAGCAGTTCTTC
TRBV27	-	TRBJ1-3	-	CASSLNGISGNTIYF	TGTGCCAGCAGTTTAAACGGCATCTCTGGAAACACCATATATTTT
TRBV3-1/TRBV3-2	-	TRBJ1-2	-	CASSQISGDYGYTF	TGTGCCAGCAGCCAAATATCGGGGGACTATGGCTACACCTTC
TRBV7-2	-	TRBJ2-7	-	CASSKRTIRYEQYF	TGTGCCAGCAGCAAACGTACAATAAGGTACGAGCAGTACTTC
TRBV30	-	TRBJ2-7	-	CAWSVQGASEQYF	TGTGCCTGGAGTGTTCAAGGGGCCTCTGAGCAGTACTTC